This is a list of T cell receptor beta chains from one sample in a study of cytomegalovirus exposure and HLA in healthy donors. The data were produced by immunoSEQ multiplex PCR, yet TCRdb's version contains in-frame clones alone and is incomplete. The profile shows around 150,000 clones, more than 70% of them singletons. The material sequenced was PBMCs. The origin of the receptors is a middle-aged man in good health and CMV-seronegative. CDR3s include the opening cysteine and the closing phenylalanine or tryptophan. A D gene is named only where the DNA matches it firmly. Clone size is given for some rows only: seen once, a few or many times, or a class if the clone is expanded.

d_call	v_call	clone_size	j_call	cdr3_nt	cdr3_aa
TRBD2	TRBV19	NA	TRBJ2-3	TGTGCCAGTAGAGTCACTAGCGGGATAGGCGATACGCAGTATTTT	CASRVTSGIGDTQYF
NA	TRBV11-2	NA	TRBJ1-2	TGTGCCAGCAGCTTCCGTGCGGGGTATGGCTACACCTTC	CASSFRAGYGYTF
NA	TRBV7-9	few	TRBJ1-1	TGTGCCAGCAGCTTTCAGGGCGCAGACACTGAAGCTTTCTTT	CASSFQGADTEAFF
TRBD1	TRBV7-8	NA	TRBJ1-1	TGTGCCAGCAGGCGGACAGGCTCGAACACTGAAGCTTTCTTT	CASRRTGSNTEAFF
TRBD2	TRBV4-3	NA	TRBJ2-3	TGCGCCAGCCCCCGGGTAATAGCGGGGGGCCCGGGGTGGGCAGATACGCAGTATTTT	CASPRVIAGGPGWADTQYF
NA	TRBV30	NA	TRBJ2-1	TGTGCCTGGAATCTGGCTAGCCCCCACAATGAGCAGTTCTTC	CAWNLASPHNEQFF
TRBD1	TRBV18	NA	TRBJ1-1	TGTGCCAGCTCACGGGACAGGGAAAACACTGAAGCTTTCTTT	CASSRDRENTEAFF
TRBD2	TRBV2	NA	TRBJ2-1	TGTGCCAGCAGTGAACTGGCTAGCGGGGGTTCAGAAGAGTTCTTC	CASSELASGGSEEFF
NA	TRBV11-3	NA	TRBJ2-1	TGTGCCAGCAGCTTAGATCTAGGGAGCTCAAGCTCCTACAATGAGCAGTTCTTC	CASSLDLGSSSSYNEQFF
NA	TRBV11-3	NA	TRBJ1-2	TGTGCCAGCAGCTTAGATGAGGGACAAACCTATGGCTACACCTTC	CASSLDEGQTYGYTF
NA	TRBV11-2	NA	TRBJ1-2	TGTGCCAGTTCTGGGACACTTTATGGCTACACCTTC	CASSGTLYGYTF
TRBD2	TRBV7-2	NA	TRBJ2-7	TGTGCCAGCAGCACTGGACTAGCCCCCTACGAGCAGTACTTC	CASSTGLAPYEQYF
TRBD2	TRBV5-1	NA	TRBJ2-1	TGCGCCAGCAGCGCGAGCGGGGGAGCCTACAATGAGCAGTTCTTC	CASSASGGAYNEQFF
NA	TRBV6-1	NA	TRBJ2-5	TGTGCCAGCAGGGAGGTATCAATCGAGACCCAGTACTTC	CASREVSIETQYF
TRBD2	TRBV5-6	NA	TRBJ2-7	TGTGCCAGCAGCTTCGGGACTAGCGGGGCTCTATCCTACGAGCAGTACTTC	CASSFGTSGALSYEQYF
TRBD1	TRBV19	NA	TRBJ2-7	TGTGCCAGTAGTGGGGGACAGGATCTAGTCGAGCAGTACTTC	CASSGGQDLVEQYF
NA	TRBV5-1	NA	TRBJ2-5	TGCGCCAGCAGGAGACAGCCTTCACAAGAGACCCAGTACTTC	CASRRQPSQETQYF
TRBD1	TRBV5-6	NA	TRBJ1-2	TGTGCCAGCAGACAGGACAGGGCCAACTATGGCTACACCTTC	CASRQDRANYGYTF
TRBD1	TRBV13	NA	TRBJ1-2	TGTGCCAGCAGCCTCGGGACAGGGGGCGGCTACACCTTC	CASSLGTGGGYTF
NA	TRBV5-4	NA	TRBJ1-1	TGTGCCAGCCAGGGGAACACTGAAGCTTTCTTT	CASQGNTEAFF
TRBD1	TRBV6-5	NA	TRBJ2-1	TGTGCCAGCAGTTACCTGGGGACAGGGAGATACAATGAGCAGTTCTTC	CASSYLGTGRYNEQFF
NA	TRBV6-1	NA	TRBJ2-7	TGTGCCAGCACTCCAAGGGGCAGACCCTACGAGCAGTACTTC	CASTPRGRPYEQYF
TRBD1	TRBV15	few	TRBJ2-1	TGTGCCACCAGCAGCGGCCAGGGGGATTTTACCTTCTCCTACAATGAGCAGTTCTTC	CATSSGQGDFTFSYNEQFF
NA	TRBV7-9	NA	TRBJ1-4	TGTGCCAGCAGCTGGCCCGGGACAACTAATGAAAAACTGTTTTTT	CASSWPGTTNEKLFF
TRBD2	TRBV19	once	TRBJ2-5	TGTGCCAGTAGTACCACTAGCGGCAGCCCGGCCGAGACCCAGTACTTC	CASSTTSGSPAETQYF
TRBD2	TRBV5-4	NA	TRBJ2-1	TGTGCCAGCAGCTCCATTGGGGGGGGAGAGCAGTTCTTC	CASSSIGGGEQFF
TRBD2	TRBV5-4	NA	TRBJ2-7	TGTGCCAGCAGCTTGGGGTCTAGCGGGAGTTATAGCTCCTACGAGCAGTACTTC	CASSLGSSGSYSSYEQYF
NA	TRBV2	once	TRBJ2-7	TGTGCCAGCCTACTTGGACAGTCCTACGAGCAGTACTTC	CASLLGQSYEQYF
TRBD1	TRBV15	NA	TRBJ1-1	TGTGCCACCAGCAGAGATCTAGGACAGGGGGTATACACTGAAGCTTTCTTT	CATSRDLGQGVYTEAFF
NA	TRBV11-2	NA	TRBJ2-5	TGTGCCAGCAGCTTAGGGACACCCCTACTCCGGGAGACCCAGTACTTC	CASSLGTPLLRETQYF
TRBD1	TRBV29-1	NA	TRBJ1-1	TGCAGCGCTAAGGACAGGAAGGACACTGAAGCTTTCTTT	CSAKDRKDTEAFF
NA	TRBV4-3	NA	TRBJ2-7	TGCGCCAGCAGCCAAGATCGATGGGGGCCCTACGAGCAGTACTTC	CASSQDRWGPYEQYF
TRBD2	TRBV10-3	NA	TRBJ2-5	TGTGCCATCAGCCGACTCAGCGGGGACCAAGAGACCCAGTACTTC	CAISRLSGDQETQYF
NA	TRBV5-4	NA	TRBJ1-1	TGTGCCAGCAGCAACGAAGCCACTGAAGCTTTCTTT	CASSNEATEAFF
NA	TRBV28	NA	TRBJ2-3	TGTGCCAGCAGCTCAACCGGGTTCCTACAAGATACGCAGTATTTT	CASSSTGFLQDTQYF
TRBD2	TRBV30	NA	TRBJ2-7	TGTGCCTGGAGTGCGAAAAGACTAGCGGGACTTAGTGAGCAGTACTTC	CAWSAKRLAGLSEQYF
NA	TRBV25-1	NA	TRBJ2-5	TGTGCCAGCAGTGAGCTCCACGAATTACAATTAGAGACCCAGTACTTC	CASSELHELQLETQYF
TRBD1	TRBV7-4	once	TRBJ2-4	TGTGCCAGCAGCTTAGAGGGACAGGGTTGGTCGGAAGCGAACATTCAGTACTTC	CASSLEGQGWSEANIQYF
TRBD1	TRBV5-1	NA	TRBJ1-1	TGCGCCAGCAGCCGACAGGGGCTGAACACTGAAGCTTTCTTT	CASSRQGLNTEAFF
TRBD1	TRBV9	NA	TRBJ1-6	TGTGCCAGCAGCGTAGAGGGGACAGGGGTTTCACCCCTCCACTTT	CASSVEGTGVSPLHF
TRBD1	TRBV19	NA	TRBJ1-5	TGTGCCAGTGGGTTACCGGGACAGGGTCTTTTCGGGGATCAGCCCCAGCATTTT	CASGLPGQGLFGDQPQHF